This T cell receptor (beta chain) was sequenced during a study of T cell changes during pregnancy in multiple sclerosis. V gave up 0 bases and J gave up 6 bases; unmatched junction bases: 4. The CDR3 totals 15 residues. The germline V gene encodes CDR1 LGHNT and CDR2 FRNRAP. Some clones are missing from TCRdb's copy, which holds only in-frame ones; the method was immunoSEQ multiplex PCR. The sample includes 75,000 to 85,000 clones, around 93% of them seen just once. The rearrangement uses TRBV12-5 and TRBJ1-2; 10 bases are a match to TRBD1. Sequences were derived from peripheral blood, sampled in the second trimester of pregnancy. This clonotype originated in a female donor with multiple sclerosis, enrolled in a pregnancy study. CDR3 DNA: TGTGCTAGTGGTTTGGTGGGACAGGGGAGGGATGGCTACACCTTC. Translated: CASGLVGQGRDGYTF.